Listed below are T cell receptor beta chains from one sample, sequenced in a study of T-cell memory formation after mild COVID-19. TCRdb re-called the 5' RACE reads through MiXCR, storing one row per CDR3 protein. The sample gives tens of thousands of distinct CDR3 sequences, about 7.3% of which show up once; 25% to 30% is in the top ten. The sample taken for sequencing was PBMCs or a T cell subset sorted from them (not recorded which). The receptor set was obtained from a man aged 18 to 29 who had mild COVID-19 (a few samples of this study predate the infection). Cell type and time point are not known. Both conserved end residues are part of each CDR3. The D gene is left open where the match is weak. The size field reads once, few, many, or a class for an expanded clone.

V	size	D	J	DNA	CDR3
TRBV29-1	many	NA	TRBJ2-3	TGCAGCGTTGTAGGGTGGGGGAGCACAGATACGCAGTATTTT	CSVVGWGSTDTQYF
TRBV11-2	many	NA	TRBJ2-3	TGTGCCAGCAGCTTTTCCCGCGATACGCAGTATTTT	CASSFSRDTQYF
TRBV7-9	many	TRBD2	TRBJ2-1	TGTGCCAGCAGCTTAGCCTCTAGCGGGGAGCAGTTCTTC	CASSLASSGEQFF
TRBV20-1	many	NA	TRBJ2-5	TGCAGTGCTACGTGGGTTGAAGAGACCCAGTACTTC	CSATWVEETQYF
TRBV5-1	few	NA	TRBJ2-5	TGCGCCAGCAGCGGAGCTGGACCTCGGGGAGAGACCCAGTACTTC	CASSGAGPRGETQYF
TRBV9	many	NA	TRBJ1-3	TGTGCCAGCAGCGTAGGCGACAGCCCGAGCTCTGGAAACACCATATATTTT	CASSVGDSPSSGNTIYF
TRBV5-1	many	NA	TRBJ2-4	TGCGCCAGCAGCTTGGCCCCAGGGGCCAACATTCAGTACTTC	CASSLAPGANIQYF
TRBV27	few	NA	TRBJ2-1	TGTGCCAGCAGTTTGGAAGGGGGGTTCTCCTACAATGAGCAGTTCTTC	CASSLEGGFSYNEQFF
TRBV7-2	few	NA	TRBJ1-5	TGTGCCAGCAGCTTACAGGAGAATCAGCCCCAGCATTTT	CASSLQENQPQHF
TRBV7-9	many	NA	TRBJ1-1	TGTGCCAGCAGCGAAGAACAGGTGTCTGAAGCTTTCTTT	CASSEEQVSEAFF
TRBV3-1	many	NA	TRBJ1-2	TGTGCCAGCAGCTCCAGACGGAGGGGCCCACGTGGCTACACCTTC	CASSSRRRGPRGYTF
TRBV5-1	many	NA	TRBJ2-7	TGCGCCAGCAGCTTGGGGGTCATTAGCTCCTACGAGCAGTACTTC	CASSLGVISSYEQYF